The 29 T cell receptor beta chains presented below share a single source sample, sequenced in a study of T-cell reconstitution after alpha-beta-depleted transplantation in children. TCRbeta library preparation incorporated unique molecular identifiers. TCRdb fed the PCR reads into MiXCR, producing one record per CDR3 protein. The sample shows approximately 390,000 distinct CDR3 sequences, approximately 10% of them seen only once. Sequences were derived from PBMCs from the stem cell graft donor, sampled from the stem cell graft. The receptors were gathered from a human donor who donated a stem cell graft to a child with acute myeloid leukemia.

This clonotype appeared many times. The DNA of the CDR3 is TGTGCCAGCAGCCAAAACCAGGGGGCGGGCTACAATGAGCAGTTCTTC. As protein: CASSQNQGAGYNEQFF. This chain uses TRBV12-3 or TRBV12-4 with TRBJ2-1; TRBD1 matches at 8 bases. Trimming at V came to 6 bases and at J to 3 bases, leaving 10 bases not matched to a gene. CDR3 length: 16 residues.

In its sample, this clonotype was seen a few times. The chain recombines TRBV20-1 with TRBJ2-1; D might be TRBD1 (6 bases). The CDR3 consists of 15 residues. Trimming left V 1 base short and J 2 bases short, with 12 bases between. Germline CDR1 reads DFQATT; CDR2 reads SNEGSKA (reference sequence). The CDR3 DNA is TGCAGTGCTAGAGTAGAAGACAGGCCCTACAATGAGCAGTTCTTC. This encodes CSARVEDRPYNEQFF.

The table lists this clonotype with many counts. This rearrangement joins TRBV6-5 to TRBJ2-3, with 9 bases matching TRBD1. The CDR3 covers 18 residues. The V and J ends lost 4 bases and 5 bases, in that order; junction bases with no gene match: 16. Germline V gene sequence: CDR1 MNHEY, CDR2 SVGAGI. The CDR3 region is CASSLQGQGTSGGDTQYF. The CDR3, as DNA: TGTGCCAGCAGTTTACAGGGACAGGGAACCTCCGGCGGAGATACGCAGTATTTT.

The V call is TRBV6-6, the J call TRBJ2-1, with 8 bases that match TRBD1. Germline trimming cut 7 bases from V and 9 bases from J; bases unmatched to any gene: 5. The CDR3 runs 12 residues. From germline, CDR1 is MNHNY and CDR2 SVGAGI (reference sequence). The CDR3 here is CASMVDRGEQFF. Here the CDR3 DNA reads TGTGCCAGCATGGTAGACAGGGGTGAGCAGTTCTTC.

This clonotype turned up a few times. V is TRBV20-1 and J is TRBJ2-1; 7 nucleotides agree with TRBD2. Germline CDR1 reads DFQATT; CDR2 reads SNEGSKA (reference sequence). The CDR3 has 11 amino acids. The ends lost 7 bases at V and 6 bases at J; junction bases unmatched: 3. The CDR3, as DNA: TGCAGTGGCGGCGGGAGCAATGAGCAGTTCTTC. Encoded protein: CSGGGSNEQFF.

On this clonotype itself: Lacking the conserved final phenylalanine or tryptophan, this CDR3 likely reflects a read error. The chain uses TRBV5-5 and TRBJ2-3; D is unclear. The CDR3 extends over 14 amino acids. Germline CDR1 reads SGHKS; CDR2 reads YYEKEE (reference sequence). Trimming took off 6 bases at V and 2 bases at J, with 13 bases between the two ends. This chain's CDR3 is CASIELAATDTQYL. The CDR3 DNA reads as TGTGCCAGCATTGAGCTGGCGGCCACAGATACGCAGTATTTG.

This clonotype has a count of ten or more. The CDR3 loop reads CASSQGLAGGPTETQYF. The DNA for the CDR3 is TGCGCCAGCAGCCAAGGGCTAGCGGGAGGGCCGACAGAGACCCAGTACTTC. The V and J genes are TRBV4-1 and TRBJ2-5, with 12 bases matching TRBD2. Trimming cost V 1 base and J 4 bases; bases outside gene matches: 7. Germline loops: CDR1 MGHRA, CDR2 YSYEKL. The CDR3 loop spans 17 amino acids.

The gene calls are TRBV3-1 and TRBJ2-3; TRBD2 matches at 9 bases. The CDR3 extends over 17 amino acids. The junction had 6 bases not matched to a gene; V was cut back by 1 base and J by 1 base. Germline V gives CDR1 LGHDT, CDR2 YNNKEL (reference sequence). The CDR3 DNA follows: TGTGCCAGCAGCCAAGGACTAGCGGTGACACGCACAGATACGCAGTATTTT. Amino acids: CASSQGLAVTRTDTQYF.

This clonotype was seen more than once but under ten times. This chain uses TRBV3-1 with TRBJ2-3; D assignment may be TRBD1 or TRBD2 (5 bases each). Per germline, CDR1 LGHDT and CDR2 YNNKEL (reference sequence). The ends were cut back, 0 bases at V and 6 bases at J, with 7 bases in the middle. The CDR3 is made up of 13 amino acids. CDR3 nucleotide sequence: TGTGCCAGCAGCCAAGAAGGGGAGGATACGCAGTATTTT. It yields the protein CASSQEGEDTQYF.

The chain combines TRBV7-8 with TRBJ1-5; D is unresolved. Germline V gene data show CDR1 as SGHVS and CDR2 as FQNEAQ. This CDR3 has 15 amino acids. Trimming took off 2 bases at V and 2 bases at J, with 10 bases between the two ends. CDR3 nucleotide sequence: TGTGCCAGCAGCTTACGGGGAGGCGGCAATCAGCCCCAGCATTTT. Its translation: CASSLRGGGNQPQHF. Full variable domain (remainder filled in from reference TRBV7-8 and TRBJ1-5): GAGVSQSPRYKVAKRGQDVALRCDPISGHVSLFWYQQALGQGPEFLTYFQNEAQLDKSGLPSDRFFAERPEGSVSTLKIQRTQQEDSAVYLCASSLRGGGNQPQHFGDGTRLSIL.

This clonotype has a handful of counts. The chain recombines TRBV3-1 with TRBJ2-1; D assignment may be TRBD1 or TRBD2 (5 bases each). The CDR3 contains 13 residues. With 1 base removed from V and 8 bases from J, the gap between germline ends came to 9 bases. Germline V lookup: CDR1 LGHDT, CDR2 YNNKEL (reference sequence). CDR3 amino acids: CASSQVGVHEQFF. In nucleotides, the CDR3 is TGTGCCAGCAGCCAAGTGGGGGTCCATGAGCAGTTCTTC.

The gene calls are TRBV4-1 and TRBJ2-3; 7 bases are shared with TRBD1. CDR3 length equals 16 residues. J lost 1 base, V lost 1 base, and 5 bases had no gene match. Germline V gives CDR1 MGHRA, CDR2 YSYEKL. CDR3 loop: CASSQVDQGGTDTQYF. The DNA of the CDR3 is TGCGCCAGCAGCCAAGTTGACCAGGGGGGCACAGATACGCAGTATTTT.

This chain connects TRBV6-5 to TRBJ1-6; D unclear. The CDR3 sequence is 17 residues long. V dropped 2 bases and J dropped 0 bases, with 11 bases sitting between them. Germline V CDR1 and CDR2: MNHEY, SVGAGI. CDR3 amino acids: CASSYLDPSSYNSPLHF. The CDR3 nucleotides read TGTGCCAGCAGTTACCTCGACCCAAGCTCCTATAATTCACCCCTCCACTTT.

In DNA, the CDR3 is TGCAGCGTTGAAGGGGCTAGCGGGAGGCAATACAATGAGCAGTTCTTC. This translates into CSVEGASGRQYNEQFF. The rearrangement uses TRBV29-1 and TRBJ2-1; 11 nucleotides align to TRBD2. The CDR3 covers 16 residues. Germline values: CDR1 SQVTM, CDR2 ANQGSEA. Trimming removed 1 base from V and 4 bases from J; junction bases left unmatched: 6.

This clonotype was counted only a few times. The chain uses TRBV12-3 or TRBV12-4 and TRBJ1-6, with D possibly matching TRBD1 (6 bases). V was trimmed by 7 bases and J by 7 bases, leaving 17 bases between them. CDR3 length: 15 residues. The CDR3 DNA is TGTGCCAGCAAGCAGGACAGTTATCCCAATTCACCCCTCCACTTT. Translating it yields CASKQDSYPNSPLHF.

J is TRBJ1-4 and V is TRBV9; D gene unclear. This CDR3 has 15 amino acids. In germline, CDR1 is SGDLS, CDR2 YYNGEE. The V and J ends lost 4 bases and 7 bases respectively, with 17 bases between them. CDR3 in amino acids: CASSPNAAPSEKLFF. CDR3 coding DNA: TGTGCCAGCAGCCCCAACGCCGCTCCGAGTGAAAAACTGTTTTTT.

This chain connects TRBV16 to TRBJ1-2, with a possible D match to TRBD1 (6 bases). This CDR3 has 14 amino acids. CDR1 is KGHSY, CDR2 FQNENV, per germline. V was clipped by 0 bases and J by 1 base, with 6 bases between them. DNA for the CDR3: TGTGCCAGCAGCCAATCGGACAGTAACTATGGCTACACCTTC. Amino acids: CASSQSDSNYGYTF.

Many counts were recorded for this clonotype. Here the CDR3 DNA reads TGTGCCTGGAGTGTTGTCGGCTACGAGCAGTACTTC. The encoded protein is CAWSVVGYEQYF. The gene calls are TRBV30 and TRBJ2-7; D gene unclear. CDR3 length: 12 residues. The germline V and J ends were trimmed by 0 bases and 3 bases, with 6 bases remaining between them. Germline V gene sequence: CDR1 GTSNPN, CDR2 SVGIG (reference sequence).

This clonotype was recorded a few times. This chain's CDR3 is CASSPSGLDLYEQYV. Here the CDR3 DNA reads TGTGCCAGCAGCCCTTCGGGACTAGACCTCTACGAGCAGTACGTC. This chain connects TRBV7-2 to TRBJ2-7; 8 bases match TRBD2. This CDR3 has 15 amino acids. J was trimmed by 3 bases and V by 5 bases; bases with no gene match: 9. Germline V CDR1 and CDR2: SGHTA, FQGNSA.

The chain is built from TRBV7-3 and TRBJ2-2; D is unclear. V was cut by 1 base and J by 6 bases, with 12 bases left in between. The CDR3 contains 15 residues. Germline CDR1 reads SGHTA; CDR2 reads FQGTGA. CDR3 in amino acids: CASSLIKKDSGELFF. For the CDR3, the DNA is TGTGCCAGCAGCTTAATAAAAAAGGATTCCGGGGAGCTGTTTTTT.

This clonotype turned up a few times. The gene calls are TRBV21-1 and TRBJ1-4. TRBV21-1 corresponds to a pseudogene. This CDR3 comprises 18 residues. CDR3 coding DNA: TGTGCCAGCAGCAAAGCGCCGGAGGGTGTGGCAACTAATGAAAAACTGTTTTTT. This sequence encodes CASSKAPEGVATNEKLFF.

This clonotype was detected only a few times. CDR3 coding DNA: TGCAGTGCTAGGGCCGGGGTCCAGCCCCAGCATTTT. Protein product: CSARAGVQPQHF. The chain couples TRBV20-1 to TRBJ1-5, with D unresolved. Trimming took off 3 bases at V and 7 bases at J, with 10 bases between the two ends. The CDR3 has 12 residues. In germline, CDR1 is DFQATT, CDR2 SNEGSKA (reference sequence).

This clonotype was seen repeatedly, ten times or more. The CDR3 loop is CASSQALGDGGGAMRQFF. The CDR3 DNA follows: TGTGCCAGCAGCCAAGCTCTCGGTGATGGCGGGGGGGCAATGAGGCAGTTCTTC. V is TRBV4-2 and J is TRBJ2-1, with TRBD2 identical over 9 bases. There are 18 residues in the CDR3. Germline V CDR1 and CDR2: LGHNA, YNFKEQ. Germline trimming cut 1 base from V and 12 bases from J; bases unmatched to any gene: 19.

This clonotype was detected only a few times. The chain carries TRBV20-1 and TRBJ2-7, with 8 bases that match TRBD2. The CDR3 loop spans 16 amino acids. Germline loops: CDR1 DFQATT, CDR2 SNEGSKA (reference sequence). V shed 1 base, J shed 3 bases, and the junction held 11 bases outside the gene matches. CDR3 protein: CSARGASGPANYEQYF. In DNA form, the CDR3 reads TGCAGTGCTAGAGGAGCTAGCGGGCCCGCCAACTACGAGCAGTACTTC.

The J gene is TRBJ1-1, the V gene TRBV10-3; D perhaps matches TRBD1 (5 bases). V lost 5 bases and J lost 4, with 8 bases in between. Germline-derived CDR1 and CDR2 are ENHRY and SYGVKD. The CDR3 has 12 residues. The CDR3 DNA is TGTGCCATCAGTCAGGGTATCACTGAAGCTTTCTTT. It specifies CAISQGITEAFF.

The chain recombines TRBV2 with TRBJ2-1; 11 bases fit TRBD2. Germline lookup yields CDR1 SNHLY and CDR2 FYNNEI. After removal of 7 bases from V and 3 bases from J, the junction contained 11 bases not matched to a gene. This CDR3 is 17 amino acids long. CDR3 nucleotide sequence: TGTGCCAGCACCTCCCTCATAGCGGGGGGGTACTACAATGAGCAGTTCTTC. This gives the protein CASTSLIAGGYYNEQFF.

V gene TRBV11-2 combines with J gene TRBJ2-5; perhaps TRBD2 as D (6 bases). The germline gives CDR1 SGHAT, CDR2 FQNNGV. The CDR3 totals 14 residues. Trimming stripped 1 base from V and 5 bases from J, with 11 bases between. The CDR3 nucleotides read TGTGCCAGCAGCTTAGGCACGGGACTGGAGACCCAGTACTTC. This codes for CASSLGTGLETQYF.

This clonotype has just a few counts. V usage is TRBV24-1 and J usage is TRBJ2-3; 14 bases line up with TRBD2. V lost 4 bases, J lost 5 bases, and 7 bases stayed unmatched. The germline V gene encodes CDR1 KGHDR and CDR2 SFDVKD. This CDR3 is built from 17 residues. The CDR3 region is CATSDIGTSGSLDTQYF. The CDR3 DNA is TGTGCCACCAGTGACATCGGGACTAGCGGGAGCCTAGATACGCAGTATTTT.

A few counts support this clonotype. The V call is TRBV29-1, the J call TRBJ2-1; D unclear. CDR1 and CDR2 from the germline V gene are SQVTM and ANQGSEA. The CDR3 runs 13 residues. V lost 4 bases, J lost 3 bases, and 10 bases lay in between. The CDR3 coding sequence is TGCAGCGTTGTTCGGCCCAACTACAATGAGCAGTTCTTC. This sequence encodes CSVVRPNYNEQFF.